The present TCR beta chain was sequenced within a study of cytomegalovirus exposure and HLA in healthy donors. The J segment lost 5 bases and the V segment lost 4 bases, leaving 7 bases of the junction unmatched. Germline loops: CDR1 SNHLY, CDR2 FYNNEI. The CDR3 extends over 14 amino acids. PCR employed 60 Vbeta and 13 Jbeta primers. The data were produced by immunoSEQ multiplex PCR, yet TCRdb's version contains in-frame clones alone and is incomplete. The sample gives 100,000 to 140,000 clones, 65% to 80% of which show up once; 4.2% is in the top ten. This TCR came from a male donor in good health and CMV-seronegative. The chain is built from TRBV2 and TRBJ2-5, with TRBD1 matching 7 bases. The sample was PBMCs. This chain's CDR3 is CASSGRQGGETQYF. CDR3 DNA: TGTGCCAGCAGTGGTAGACAGGGCGGGGAGACCCAGTACTTC.